The source of this T cell receptor beta chain is a study of vaccination effects on CD4 cells after COVID-19. Turning to the study itself: Participants were vaccinated with two doses of either the BNT162b2 or mRNA-1273 vaccine. Study-level findings and limits: Convalescent patients were scarce, and early post-infection timepoints were absent. Long after vaccination, the clones induced by infection and by vaccine shrank markedly in size.

Scientists isolated CD4+ T cells after a roughly ten-day culture period ended. Half of the medium was exchanged for IL-2 medium on both days 3 and 7. This table comes from immunoSEQ multiplex PCR, and its TCRdb copy is limited to in-frame clones, with some not included. The sample consists of 50,000 to 75,000 clones, around three quarters of them appearing once. This clone was found a few times. Its specificity is not known. CDR1 MGHRA and CDR2 YSYEKL come from the germline V gene. Trimming took off 0 bases at V and 7 bases at J, with 13 bases between the two ends. The CDR3 has 15 amino acids. The origin of this receptor is a human donor who received a COVID-19 vaccine. The rearrangement uses TRBV4-1 and TRBJ1-5; the D is unclear. The specimen was CD4+ T cells from PBMCs cultured without peptide, collected before COVID-19 vaccination. CDR3 nucleotide sequence: TGCGCCAGCAGCCAAGATTGGAGGAAGTTCCAGCCCCAGCATTTT. The encoded protein is CASSQDWRKFQPQHF.